The source of this TCR beta chain is a study of blood T cell repertoires in COVID-19. Study-wide context: PBMCs, B-cell-depleted T cells, or T cells provided the cDNA or gDNA that made up the material.

This clone was found a few times. This table comes from immunoSEQ multiplex PCR, and its TCRdb copy is limited to in-frame clones, with some not included. The sample records some 74,000 clones, more than 60% being singletons. V was clipped by 0 bases and J by 2 bases, with 7 bases between them. Germline V lookup: CDR1 GTSNPN, CDR2 SVGIG (reference sequence). This CDR3 region has 13 residues. This TCR came from a woman between 45 and 60 years old with acute or convalescent COVID-19. The sample was peripheral blood. The genes are TRBV30 and TRBJ1-2, with D unclear. CDR3 in DNA: TGTGCCTGGAGTGTCTCACAGAACTATGGCTACACCTTC. Translating gives CAWSVSQNYGYTF.